This T cell receptor beta chain was identified during a study of blood T cell repertoires in COVID-19 (dated by TCRdb to 2018 to 2020). Broadly, across the study: Samples from collaborators originated in the United States, Italy and Spain and spanned both the acute and convalescent phases of COVID-19. The prospective study material was composed of cDNA or gDNA derived from T cells, B-cell-depleted T cells, or PBMCs. The repertoires were released in a freely available public database intended as a resource for research on the immune response to SARS-CoV-2. The samples were drawn from the first 160 participants of the ongoing ImmuneRACE study and from some 1,300 subjects provided by 6 global collaborators. Where available, HLA class I and class II types were obtained from metadata supplied by the sample provider rather than from assay-based typing. The dataset comprised deeply sampled blood TCRbeta repertoires from subjects exposed to, actively infected with, or recovered from COVID-19. Nearly every sample came with metadata listing a de-identified subject ID, COVID-19 status, age in years and sex. Summary of the overall study and its limitations: Clinical and demographic metadata were provided uncurated, with the amount varying by source and participant.

At one collaborating source in Seattle, patients were enrolled during active infection and were followed longitudinally through the course of disease. Whole blood was collected in K2EDTA tubes by collaborating institutions according to the institutions' own protocols. For TCRbeta analysis, collaborator samples were shipped as frozen whole blood, as isolated PBMCs, or as DNA extracted from either sample type. TCRbeta CDR3 regions were amplified from genomic DNA using the immunoSEQ Assay, a bias-controlled multiplex PCR. The study's own analysis went as follows. Nucleated cell counts per sample were estimated from amplification of reference gene primers within the assay. To quantify the absolute abundance of each unique TCRbeta CDR3 rearrangement, sequence reads were collapsed and filtered. Productive Simpson clonality was computed per sample as the square root of Simpson's diversity index over productive rearrangements. This is the immuneACCESS table as TCRdb keeps it, with only in-frame sequences that have V and J called. A part of the clones is gone; compared with another copy, unresolved V genes explain less than half, and the rest is unexplained. D and trimming were read from the DNA, whereas the V and J calls and clone size are those reported in that table. The sample has roughly 350,000 clones on record, around 87% of them singletons. About 6% of the sample is taken by the ten largest.

Points on this clone: Its antigen is still unknown. No much larger clone is present one base from it, and per-base qualities are unavailable.

Trimming takes 0 bases from V and 4 bases from J, and the germline ends sit 9 bases apart. Inclusive of the bounding cysteine and phenylalanine, the CDR3 is 14 residues long. The kept DNA is CDR3 alone, 42 bases in frame from the first base. CDR1 SGHDT and CDR2 YYEEEE are derived from the germline V gene. Sequencing was carried out using peripheral blood. The origin of this receptor is a woman aged 45-65 years with COVID-19, enrolled during active disease. This chain joins TRBV5-6 to TRBJ2-3; there is no confident call for the D gene. Here is the DNA: TGTGCCAGCAGCTTGGGAGTCGCCCCAGATACGCAGTATTTT. The resulting protein is CASSLGVAPDTQYF. The full variable domain, with segments outside the CDR3 supplied by the reference TRBV5-6 and TRBJ2-3 proteins, appears as DAGVTQSPTHLIKTRGQQVTLRCSPKSGHDTVSWYQQALGQGPQFIFQYYEEEERQRGNFPDRFSGHQFPNYSSELNVNALLLGDSALYLCASSLGVAPDTQYFGPGTRLTVL.